This TCR beta chain was retrieved from a study of blood T cell repertoires in COVID-19. Generated by immunoSEQ multiplex PCR, the TCRdb table keeps only in-frame clones and is missing some. The sample lists roughly 150,000 clones; 70% to 90% were seen once. This CDR3 has 13 amino acids. Germline V CDR1 and CDR2: SGHTA, FQGNSA. The sequenced sample was peripheral blood. The chain has TRBV7-2 and TRBJ2-3, with D maybe TRBD2 (5 bases). This TCR was recovered from a human donor in a cohort sampled during active COVID-19. CDR3 region: CCSGYTSTDTQYF. CDR3 coding DNA: TGTTGTTCGGGGTATACTAGCACAGATACGCAGTATTTT.